This T cell receptor (beta chain) was identified in a study of early T cells in non-severe SARS-CoV-2 infection. Study background: The authors sequenced bulk RNA from unsorted whole blood, leaving chains unpaired. Notes on the study in general: Lookups in VDJdb leaned toward anti-spike CD8 responses and missed private and CD4 specificities.

Researchers tagged individual cDNA molecules with unique molecular identifiers. TCRdb recomputed calls from the 5' RACE reads with MiXCR, one row per CDR3 protein. Found here are some 96,000 distinct CDR3 sequences, 14% to 15% of them singletons; the top ten hold 5.5%. The V gene lost 6 bases and the J gene lost 5 bases, with 13 bases spanning the gap. The CDR3 is 12 amino acids. CDR1 DFQATT and CDR2 SNEGSKA come from the germline V gene (reference sequence). This clonotype has a count of ten or more. Antigen: not known. The receptor's source is an adult who was a healthcare worker with PCR-confirmed SARS-CoV-2 infection or an uninfected control (not recorded which). Sequencing was done on a sample of whole blood. The chain employs TRBV20-1 and TRBJ2-5; perhaps D is TRBD1 or TRBD2 (5 bases each). This chain's CDR3 is CSARVRDETQYF. The CDR3, as DNA: TGCAGTGCCCGCGTGAGGGACGAGACCCAGTACTTC.